This record concerns one T cell receptor beta chain sequence. The CDR3 length is 14 residues. Germline assignment: CDR1 SGHRS and CDR2 YFSETQ. Trimming shortened V by 1 base and J by 7 bases, and 14 bases separated the two germline ends. The data were taken from a study of blood T cell repertoires in COVID-19. In the study overall: Both acute and convalescent COVID-19 samples were obtained from the United States, Italy and Spain.

The method was immunoSEQ multiplex PCR; TCRdb's version includes in-frame clones alone and lacks a portion of them. The table lists approximately 360,000 clones, about 90% of them singletons. Sequenced input: PBMCs or T cells enriched from blood (not recorded which). The chain recombines TRBV5-1 with TRBJ1-2; D call uncertain. The clonotype was recovered from a man aged 35-49 years in a cohort exposed to, infected with or recovered from COVID-19 (not recorded which). CDR3 protein: CASSLNQVSAGYTF. The DNA of the CDR3 is TGCGCCAGCAGCTTGAATCAGGTCTCGGCTGGCTACACCTTC.